This T cell receptor (beta chain) came from a study of cytomegalovirus exposure and HLA in healthy donors. A note on this clone: Its antigen is not known.

In the PCR, 60 Vbeta and 13 Jbeta primers were used. Generated by immunoSEQ multiplex PCR, the TCRdb table keeps only in-frame clones and is missing some. This table holds 210,000 or so clones, 70% to 85% found once. V shed 3 bases and J 5 bases; nucleotides not matched to a gene: 7. The CDR3 consists of 15 residues. Looked up from germline, CDR1 is MNHEY and CDR2 is SMNVEV (reference sequence). General study points: Some V segments, including TRBV6-2 and TRBV6-3, were excluded as indistinguishable.

The sequence was collected from a girl aged 2-10 years in good health and CMV-seronegative. This chain uses TRBV27 with TRBJ2-1, with 7 bases identical to TRBD1. The sample consisted of PBMCs. The CDR3 sequence is CASSLTGSRDNEQFF. The CDR3, as DNA: TGTGCCAGCAGTTTGACAGGGTCTCGGGACAATGAGCAGTTCTTC.